Listed here is a single T cell receptor beta chain. The target antigen is unknown. The data are from a study of regulatory dendritic cells for organ transplantation. Points from the study as a whole: Resting memory CD8+ T cells held the most alloreactive clonotypes. Mature dendritic cells appeared to drive more memory CD8+ clonal expansion than regulatory ones. Memory T cells were less diverse than naive, with memory CD8+ most oligoclonal.

Produced via immunoSEQ multiplex PCR; TCRdb's table is partial and in-frame only. The sample lists over 20,000 clones; 74% were seen once. V dropped 2 bases and J dropped 5 bases, with 13 bases sitting between them. This CDR3 spans 14 amino acids. Germline-derived CDR1 and CDR2 are SGHTA and FQGTGA. Sequencing used memory CD4+ T cells from blood. As to subset: CD45RO+ memory T cells. The TCR originated in a human donor in good health. This chain joins TRBV7-3 and TRBJ2-7; the D gene is possibly TRBD2 (6 bases). CDR3 in DNA: TGTGCCAGCAGCTTATATGGAGGGTTCAACGAGCAGTACTTC. Translated: CASSLYGGFNEQYF.